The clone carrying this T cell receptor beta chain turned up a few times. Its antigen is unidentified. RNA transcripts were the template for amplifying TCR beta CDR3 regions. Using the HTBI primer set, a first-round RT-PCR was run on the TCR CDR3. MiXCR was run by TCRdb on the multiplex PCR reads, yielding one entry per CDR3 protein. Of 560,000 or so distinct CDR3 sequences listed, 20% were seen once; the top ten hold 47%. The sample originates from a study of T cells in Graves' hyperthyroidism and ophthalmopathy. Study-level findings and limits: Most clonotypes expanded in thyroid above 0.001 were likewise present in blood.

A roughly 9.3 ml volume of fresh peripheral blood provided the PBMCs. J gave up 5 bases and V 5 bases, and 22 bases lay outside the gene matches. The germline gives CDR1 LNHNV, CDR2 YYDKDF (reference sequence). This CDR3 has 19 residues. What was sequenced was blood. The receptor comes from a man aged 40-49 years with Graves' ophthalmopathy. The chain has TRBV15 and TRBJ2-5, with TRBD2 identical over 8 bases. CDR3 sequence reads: CATSGQRGGSGPGGETQYF. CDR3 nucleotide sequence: TGTGCCACCAGCGGACAAAGGGGAGGGTCCGGGCCGGGAGGGGAGACCCAGTACTTC. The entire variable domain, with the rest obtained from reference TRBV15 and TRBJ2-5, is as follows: DAMVIQNPRYQVTQFGKPVTLSCSQTLNHNVMYWYQQKSSQAPKLLFHYYDKDFNNEADTPDNFQSRRPNTSFCFLDIRSPGLGDTAMYLCATSGQRGGSGPGGETQYFGPGTRLLVL.